The source of this TCR beta chain is a study of blood T cell repertoires in COVID-19. For the study at large: COVID-19 samples collected from the United States, Italy and Spain covered acute and convalescent phases. Sample material is recorded as cDNA or gDNA derived from T cells, B-cell-depleted T cells, or PBMCs.

Under the authors' procedure: Estimation of nucleated cell counts was performed using reference gene primer amplification. The protocol was immunoSEQ multiplex PCR, while the TCRdb copy is restricted to in-frame clones and leaves out a portion. For V, J and clone size, that table is used; D and trimming come from the DNA. The sample contains about 69,000 clones, 90% of which appear only once. V lost 1 base to trimming and J lost 0 bases, with 9 bases between them. The CDR3 has 15 residues. Germline CDR1 reads PRHDT; CDR2 reads FYEKMQ (reference sequence). Sequencing was done on a sample of peripheral blood. The genes are TRBV13 and TRBJ2-5; D may be TRBD2 (6 bases). The receptor comes from a man between 50 and 59 years old with acute or convalescent COVID-19. In DNA, the CDR3 is TGTGCCAGCAGCTTAGTTGGGGACTACCAAGAGACCCAGTACTTC. It encodes CASSLVGDYQETQYF.